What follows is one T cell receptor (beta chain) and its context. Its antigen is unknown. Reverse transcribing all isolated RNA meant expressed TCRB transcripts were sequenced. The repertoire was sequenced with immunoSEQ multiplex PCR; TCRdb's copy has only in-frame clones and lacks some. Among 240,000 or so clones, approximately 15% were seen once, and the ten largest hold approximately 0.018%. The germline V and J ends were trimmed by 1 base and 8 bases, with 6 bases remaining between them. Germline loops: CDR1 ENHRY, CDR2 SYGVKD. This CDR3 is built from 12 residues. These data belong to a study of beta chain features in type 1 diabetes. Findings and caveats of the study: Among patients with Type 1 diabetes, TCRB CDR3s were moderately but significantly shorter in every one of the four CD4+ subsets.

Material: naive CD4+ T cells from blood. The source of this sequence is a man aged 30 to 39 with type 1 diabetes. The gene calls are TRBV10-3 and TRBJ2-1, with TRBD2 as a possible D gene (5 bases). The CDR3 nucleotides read TGTGCCATCAGTGAGTTGGAGGATGAGCAGTTCTTC. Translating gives CAISELEDEQFF.